The 20 T cell receptor beta chains below were found in one sample sequenced in a study of blood T cells in healthy people across ages. With a J-beta primer mix and a sample-barcoded 5' primer, a second PCR ran 7 to 11 cycles. TCRdb re-derived calls from the 5' RACE reads in MiXCR, one entry per CDR3 protein. The table shows hundreds of thousands of distinct CDR3 sequences, with approximately 59% occurring only once. Sequences were obtained from blood. The receptors originated from a man younger than 45 in good health.

This chain uses TRBV6-1 with TRBJ2-3, with D unresolved. Between the trimmed V and J ends, which lost 6 bases and 4 bases, there was a span of 8 bases. In germline, CDR1 is MNHNS, CDR2 SASEGT. This CDR3 comprises 12 residues. This chain's CDR3 is CASRAVADTQYF. CDR3 nucleotides: TGTGCCAGCAGAGCTGTGGCAGATACGCAGTATTTT.

The chain combines TRBV28 with TRBJ2-7, with TRBD1 matching over 7 bases. The CDR3 length is 15 residues. The germline CDR1 and CDR2 sequences are MDHEN and SYDVKM. J lost 5 bases, V lost 4 bases, and 11 bases had no gene match. The CDR3 protein is CASSSPRGGPDEQYF. CDR3 nucleotides: TGTGCCAGCAGTTCCCCGCGAGGGGGCCCCGACGAGCAGTACTTC.

This sequence joins TRBV9 and TRBJ2-7; D gene uncertain. This CDR3 region has 14 residues. Per germline, CDR1 SGDLS and CDR2 YYNGEE. Trimming removed 4 bases at V and 1 base at J, with 12 bases between. The CDR3 spells CASSPNGPSYEQYF. As DNA, the CDR3 is TGTGCCAGCAGCCCGAATGGACCGTCCTACGAGCAGTACTTC. Looking up the rest from reference TRBV9 and TRBJ2-7 gives the full variable domain: DSGVTQTPKHLITATGQRVTLRCSPRSGDLSVYWYQQSLDQGLQFLIQYYNGEERAKGNILERFSAQQFPDLHSELNLSSLELGDSALYFCASSPNGPSYEQYFGPGTRLTVT.

The chain is built from TRBV21-1 and TRBJ2-5; the table calls TRBD2, which could not be checked here. TRBV21-1 is classified as a pseudogene. The CDR3 is 13 residues long. CDR3 residues: CAHGWEGGETQYF. The CDR3 nucleotides read TGTGCCCACGGCTGGGAGGGGGGAGAGACCCAGTACTTC.

The rearrangement uses TRBV7-3 and TRBJ2-7; a weak D match, TRBD2 (6 bases). Germline V gene lookup returns CDR1 SGHTA and CDR2 FQGTGA. Deletions cut 5 bases from V and 6 bases from J, with 17 bases between. The CDR3 runs 14 residues. The CDR3 here is CASSPSSARGEQYF. In nucleotides, the CDR3 is TGTGCCAGCAGCCCCTCTAGCGCCAGAGGCGAGCAGTACTTC.

The chain carries TRBV4-2 and TRBJ2-5; D is unresolved. The V and J ends lost 1 base and 3 bases respectively, with 12 bases between them. CDR3 length: 15 amino acids. Germline V CDR1 and CDR2: LGHNA, YNFKEQ. The chain's CDR3 is CASSQVNRGEETQYF. For the CDR3, the DNA is TGTGCCAGCAGCCAAGTAAACAGAGGTGAAGAGACCCAGTACTTC.

This rearrangement joins TRBV7-9 to TRBJ2-7; D gene ambiguous. V lost 3 bases and J lost 2, with 11 bases in between. CDR3 length: 14 amino acids. Germline V gene data show CDR1 as SEHNR and CDR2 as FQNEAQ (reference sequence). DNA of the CDR3: TGTGCCAGCAGCTTTTCGAGCGTAACCTACGAGCAGTACTTC. Its protein product is CASSFSSVTYEQYF.

The genes are TRBV3-1 and TRBJ2-1; 16 positions agree with TRBD2. Germline trimming cut 5 bases from V and 9 bases from J; bases unmatched to any gene: 4. The CDR3 is 15 residues long. Looked up from germline, CDR1 is LGHDT and CDR2 is YNNKEL (reference sequence). CDR3 DNA sequence: TGTGCCAGCAGCGGGACTAGCGGGGGGGCGGTTGAGCAGTTCTTC. Amino acid sequence: CASSGTSGGAVEQFF.

The chain joins TRBV27 to TRBJ1-1; D ambiguous. The V end lost 2 bases, the J end lost 3 bases, and 10 bases lay between the germline ends. Germline V CDR1 and CDR2: MNHEY, SMNVEV (reference sequence). The CDR3 extends over 14 amino acids. The CDR3 nucleotides read TGTGCCAGCAGTTTAGGGGATGTGTACACTGAAGCTTTCTTT. Translation: CASSLGDVYTEAFF.

The rearrangement links TRBV9 to TRBJ2-1; no clear D. Trimming removed 3 bases from V and 0 bases from J, with 7 bases in between. The CDR3 has 14 residues. Germline CDR1 is SGDLS and CDR2 is YYNGEE. The CDR3 DNA is TGTGCCAGCAGCGCGGAGAACTCCTACAATGAGCAGTTCTTC. Amino acid sequence: CASSAENSYNEQFF.

This clonotype was detected only a few times. The CDR3 DNA reads TGTGCCAGCAGTGATGGTGCCAGGGGAGGTGAAGCTTTCTTT. Amino acid sequence: CASSDGARGGEAFF. The chain carries TRBV2 and TRBJ1-1; a weak D match, TRBD1 (6 bases). CDR3 length equals 14 residues. Germline values: CDR1 SNHLY, CDR2 FYNNEI. The V gene lost 3 bases and the J gene lost 7 bases, with 15 bases spanning the gap. Complete variable domain (other parts from reference TRBV2 and TRBJ1-1): EPEVTQTPSHQVTQMGQEVILRCVPISNHLYFYWYRQILGQKVEFLVSFYNNEISEKSEIFDDQFSVERPDGSNFTLKIRSTKLEDSAMYFCASSDGARGGEAFFGQGTRLTVV.

The rearrangement uses TRBV10-3 and TRBJ2-7; the match to TRBD1 covers 7 bases. The CDR3 has 15 residues. In germline, CDR1 is ENHRY, CDR2 SYGVKD. With V trimmed by 2 bases and J by 0 bases, 4 bases remained unmatched. This chain's CDR3 is CAISETDRNSYEQYF. CDR3 DNA sequence: TGTGCCATCAGTGAGACGGACAGGAACTCCTACGAGCAGTACTTC.

This chain links TRBV25-1 with TRBJ2-3; D tentatively reads TRBD1 or TRBD2 (5 bases each). The V gene's germline CDR1 is MGHDK and CDR2 SYGVNS. This CDR3 comprises 17 residues. V gave up 3 bases and J gave up 1 base, with 17 bases separating them. CDR3 amino acids: CASSDEGTRLGTDTQYF. CDR3 sequence (DNA): TGTGCCAGCAGTGATGAGGGGACCCGTCTCGGCACAGATACGCAGTATTTT. The full variable domain, its missing parts supplied by reference TRBV25-1 and TRBJ2-3, is EADIYQTPRYLVIGTGKKITLECSQTMGHDKMYWYQQDPGMELHLIHYSYGVNSTEKGDLSSESTVSRIRTEHFPLTLESARPSHTSQYLCASSDEGTRLGTDTQYFGPGTRLTVL.

The chain carries TRBV20-1 and TRBJ2-3, with a tentative D call TRBD2 (5 bases). Germline-derived CDR1 and CDR2 are DFQATT and SNEGSKA (reference sequence). Trimming removed 5 bases at V and 0 bases at J, with 18 bases between. CDR3 length: 16 amino acids. CDR3 nucleotides: TGCAGTGCTCCGGTTTTAGGGAGTAGGAGCACAGATACGCAGTATTTT. Amino acids: CSAPVLGSRSTDTQYF.

This chain joins TRBV9 and TRBJ2-7, with D perhaps assigned TRBD1 or TRBD2 (6 bases each). This CDR3 spans 16 amino acids. V lost 0 bases, J lost 1 base, and 14 bases lay in between. Germline V lookup: CDR1 SGDLS, CDR2 YYNGEE. DNA for the CDR3: TGTGCCAGCAGCGTAGGTCCAACGGGGGCTTCCTACGAGCAGTACTTC. It is translated as CASSVGPTGASYEQYF.

The chain employs TRBV28 and TRBJ2-3; 9 bases align to TRBD2. Germline loops: CDR1 MDHEN, CDR2 SYDVKM. Trimming cost V 5 bases and J 2 bases; bases outside gene matches: 8. The CDR3 extends over 16 amino acids. The CDR3 nucleotides read TGTGCCAGCAGTCCGCTGACTAGCGGATCCACAGATACGCAGTATTTT. This sequence encodes CASSPLTSGSTDTQYF.

In its sample, this clonotype was seen many times. The rearrangement uses TRBV4-2 and TRBJ2-1; a possible D gene is TRBD2 (6 bases). V lost 4 bases and J 8 bases, leaving 6 bases between the germline ends. CDR3 length: 11 amino acids. CDR1 and CDR2 from the germline V gene are LGHNA and YNFKEQ. CDR3 sequence (DNA): TGTGCCAGCAGCCCGGGGGATGAGCAGTTCTTC. Residues: CASSPGDEQFF.

This clonotype appeared a few times. The rearrangement links TRBV4-3 to TRBJ2-7; 9 bases fit TRBD2. Trimming cost V 0 bases and J 2 bases; bases outside gene matches: 14. This CDR3 has 19 residues. Germline-derived CDR1 and CDR2 are LGHNA and YSLEER. CDR3 loop: CASSQEGGGTAGGPYEQYF. As DNA, the CDR3 is TGCGCCAGCAGCCAAGAGGGAGGGGGTACAGCGGGGGGACCCTACGAGCAGTACTTC.

V and J are TRBV6-5 and TRBJ2-3, with D tentatively TRBD2 (5 bases). The CDR3 totals 15 residues. Trimming removed 0 bases at V and 4 bases at J, with 11 bases between. From germline, CDR1 is MNHEY and CDR2 SVGAGI. The CDR3 protein is CASSYSPGIADTQYF. CDR3 in DNA: TGTGCCAGCAGTTACTCCCCGGGAATCGCAGATACGCAGTATTTT.

The chain links TRBV28 to TRBJ2-1, with D tentatively TRBD2 (6 bases). This CDR3 is 15 amino acids long. Trimming left V 7 bases short and J 8 bases short, with 21 bases between. Per the germline V gene, CDR1 is MDHEN and CDR2 is SYDVKM. The CDR3 sequence: CASTPEGPVVDEQFF. The CDR3 DNA follows: TGTGCCAGCACCCCGGAGGGCCCAGTCGTGGATGAGCAGTTCTTC.